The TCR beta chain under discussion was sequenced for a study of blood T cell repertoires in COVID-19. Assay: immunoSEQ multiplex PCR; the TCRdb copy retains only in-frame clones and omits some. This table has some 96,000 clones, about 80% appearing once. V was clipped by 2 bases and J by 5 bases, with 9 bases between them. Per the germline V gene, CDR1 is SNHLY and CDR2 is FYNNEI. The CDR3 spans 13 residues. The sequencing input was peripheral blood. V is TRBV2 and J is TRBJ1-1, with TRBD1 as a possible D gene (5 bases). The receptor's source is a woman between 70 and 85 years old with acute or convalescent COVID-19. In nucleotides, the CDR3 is TGTGCCAGCAGTGAACAGGGTTGGACTGAAGCTTTCTTT. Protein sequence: CASSEQGWTEAFF.